Shown below are 10 T cell receptor beta chains from a single sample sequenced in a study of CD4 T cells in relation to SARS-CoV-2 and coronaviruses. Repertoires were generated with immunoSEQ multiplex PCR, while TCRdb's copy carries only in-frame clones and drops some. This sample has about 37,000 clones; roughly 84% occur once, and the top ten carry 4.5% to 5%. Their antigens remain unidentified. The sequencing input was naive CD4+ T cells from PBMCs, cultured in vitro. Subset specified: naive CD4+ T cells isolated by negative enrichment. These receptor sequences come from an adult with COVID-19.

This rearrangement joins TRBV5-1 to TRBJ1-5; D unresolved. Germline-derived CDR1 and CDR2 are SGHRS and YFSETQ. The CDR3 sequence is 14 residues long. V was shortened by 1 base and J by 6 bases, with 11 bases between the two germline ends. As DNA, the CDR3 is TGCGCCAGCAGCTTGTATTCAGGCACTCAGCCCCAGCATTTT. Translated, it gives CASSLYSGTQPQHF.

The chain recombines TRBV12-3 or TRBV12-4 with TRBJ2-1; no clear D. V gave up 6 bases and J gave up 6 bases, with 12 bases separating them. The CDR3 covers 13 residues. CDR3 sequence: CASRITNGNEQFF. DNA for the CDR3: TGTGCCAGCAGAATCACTAATGGCAATGAGCAGTTCTTC.

This chain connects TRBV30 to TRBJ2-7, with 8 nucleotides matching TRBD1. The CDR3 consists of 13 residues. Germline V gene data show CDR1 as GTSNPN and CDR2 as SVGIG (reference sequence). V trimming: 7 bases; J trimming: 4 bases; junction bases outside the gene matches: 9. The CDR3 sequence is CASMTDRAYEQYF. In DNA, the CDR3 is TGTGCCTCAATGACGGACAGGGCTTACGAGCAGTACTTC. The full variable domain, with the rest looked up from reference TRBV30 and TRBJ2-7, is SQTIHQWPATLVQPVGSPLSLECTVEGTSNPNLYWYRQAAGRGLQLLFYSVGIGQISSEVPQNLSASRPQDRQFILSSKKLLLSDSGFYLCASMTDRAYEQYFGPGTRLTVT.

The rearrangement uses TRBV5-1 and TRBJ1-1; D may be TRBD1 (6 bases). The V and J ends lost 4 bases and 5 bases respectively, with 15 bases between them. CDR3 length: 14 amino acids. Germline CDR1 and CDR2: SGHRS and YFSETQ. The CDR3 nucleotides are TGCGCCAGCAGCGAAGGACAGCCGGGGACTGAAGCTTTCTTT. It encodes CASSEGQPGTEAFF.

The V call is TRBV7-8, the J call TRBJ2-5; tentative D call: TRBD1 (6 bases). V shed 4 bases and J shed 5 bases, with 14 bases lying between them. The CDR3 consists of 14 residues. Per germline, CDR1 SGHVS and CDR2 FQNEAQ. The CDR3 is CASSSRQGLETQYF. Here the CDR3 DNA reads TGTGCCAGCAGCTCTAGGCAGGGGTTGGAGACCCAGTACTTC.

This chain connects TRBV7-2 to TRBJ1-3; possible D gene TRBD1, 6 bases. Germline V lookup: CDR1 SGHTA, CDR2 FQGNSA. This CDR3 has 14 amino acids. V shed 5 bases and J shed 0 bases, with 8 bases lying between them. Here the CDR3 reads CASSEGGSGNTIYF. CDR3 sequence (DNA): TGTGCCAGCAGCGAGGGGGGCTCTGGAAACACCATATATTTT. The full variable domain, rest sourced from reference TRBV7-2 and TRBJ1-3, is GAGVSQSPSNKVTEKGKDVELRCDPISGHTALYWYRQSLGQGLEFLIYFQGNSAPDKSGLPSDRFSAERTGGSVSTLTIQRTQQEDSAVYLCASSEGGSGNTIYFGEGSWLTVV.

This clone was counted a few times. This chain uses TRBV19 with TRBJ1-1; no clear D. Trimming took 4 bases from V and 5 from J, leaving 14 bases between them. This CDR3 has 14 residues. Germline assignment: CDR1 LNHDA and CDR2 SQIVND (reference sequence). The CDR3 sequence is CASSSPVIGTEAFF. The CDR3 region has the DNA TGTGCCAGTAGTAGCCCCGTGATCGGGACTGAAGCTTTCTTT.

The chain links TRBV3-1 (or the pseudogene TRBV3-2) to TRBJ2-7; D call uncertain. The CDR3 length is 13 residues. Per the germline V gene, CDR1 is LGHDT and CDR2 is YNNKEL (reference sequence). V was shortened by 1 base and J by 4 bases, with 8 bases between the two germline ends. Here the CDR3 DNA reads TGTGCCAGCAGCCAAGGGGCGATATACGAGCAGTACTTC. Protein sequence: CASSQGAIYEQYF.

V and J are TRBV19 and TRBJ1-6; D unclear. CDR3 size: 14 residues. Trimming cost V 3 bases and J 10 bases, with 13 bases left between them. CDR1 and CDR2 from the germline V gene are LNHDA and SQIVND (reference sequence). Here the CDR3 DNA reads TGTGCCAGTAGTATTGGGCAACCTGGGTCACCCCTCCACTTT. Translating it yields CASSIGQPGSPLHF. Together with reference TRBV19 and TRBJ1-6, the CDR3 gives the full variable domain: DGGITQSPKYLFRKEGQNVTLSCEQNLNHDAMYWYRQDPGQGLRLIYYSQIVNDFQKGDIAEGYSVSREKKESFPLTVTSAQKNPTAFYLCASSIGQPGSPLHFGNGTRLTVT.

The chain couples TRBV9 to TRBJ1-1; 8 nucleotides align to TRBD1. Per the germline V gene, CDR1 is SGDLS and CDR2 is YYNGEE. The CDR3 extends over 13 amino acids. Germline trimming cut 4 bases from V and 7 bases from J; bases unmatched to any gene: 6. The CDR3 nucleotides are TGTGCCAGCAGCACGAGACAGGGGCGTGAAGCTTTCTTT. This sequence encodes CASSTRQGREAFF.